The entry that follows covers one T cell receptor beta chain sequence. What it recognizes is unknown. UMIs and sample barcodes were carried by the TCR alpha and TCR beta cDNA libraries that 5'RACE produced using constant-segment primers. TCRdb re-derived calls from the 5' RACE reads in MiXCR, one entry per CDR3 protein. The sample carries a few hundred thousand distinct CDR3 sequences, 16% recorded once. The CDR3 has 15 amino acids. With 4 bases clipped from V and 1 base from J, the junction kept 7 bases outside the gene matches. Germline CDR1 is SGHAT and CDR2 is FQNNGV. This record belongs to a study of T-cell memory formation after mild COVID-19. Background on the study: The TCR clusters were mostly specific to one donor. Study observations and caveats: Shrinking CD4+ clones were chiefly CM and EM; CD8+ ones were chiefly EMRA.

The sample comprised PBMCs or a T cell subset sorted from them (not recorded which). The receptor comes from a man aged 18 to 30 who had mild COVID-19 (a few samples of this study predate the infection). Cell type and time point are not known. The rearrangement links TRBV11-2 to TRBJ2-7; TRBD1 matches at 7 bases. CDR3 protein: CASSSGQFLSYEQYF. The CDR3 DNA follows: TGTGCCAGCAGCTCGGGACAGTTTTTATCCTACGAGCAGTACTTC.